The 10 T cell receptor beta chains presented below share a single source sample, sequenced in a study of T cells in Graves' hyperthyroidism and ophthalmopathy. Amplification yielded TCR beta CDR3 regions, with RNA transcripts as the source. First-round RT-PCR with HTBI primers amplified the TCR CDR3 region. From the multiplex PCR reads, TCRdb called clonotypes with MiXCR, one entry per CDR3 protein. The data contain around 500,000 distinct CDR3 sequences, over 13% of them singletons. Sequencing was done on a sample of blood. The receptor source for this set is a young woman with Graves' hyperthyroidism.

This clonotype was seen only a few times. The chain carries TRBV9 and TRBJ2-3; 8 nucleotides align to TRBD2. The CDR3 contains 17 residues. The junction had 8 bases not matched to a gene; V was cut back by 1 base and J by 1 base. Looked up from germline, CDR1 is SGDLS and CDR2 is YYNGEE. The CDR3: CASSVRPSGSGTDTQYF. CDR3 bases: TGTGCCAGCAGCGTACGTCCAAGCGGGAGTGGCACAGATACGCAGTATTTT.

The CDR3 DNA reads as TGTGCCAGCAGCCCCGCGGGAGCGGGAGCCCTTAGGAATGAGCAGTTCTTC. Amino acid sequence: CASSPAGAGALRNEQFF. J is TRBJ2-1 and V is TRBV14, with 8 positions matching TRBD2. The CDR3 loop spans 17 amino acids. From germline, CDR1 is SGHDN and CDR2 FVKESK. With V trimmed by 4 bases and J by 7 bases, 15 bases remained unmatched.

The chain has TRBV27 and TRBJ2-7, with 7 nucleotides matching TRBD1. The CDR3 covers 13 residues. Per the germline V gene, CDR1 is MNHEY and CDR2 is SMNVEV (reference sequence). The V segment lost 3 bases and the J segment 6 bases; nucleotides outside the gene matches: 5. The CDR3 here is CASSFGTAIEQYF. CDR3 coding DNA: TGTGCCAGCAGTTTTGGGACAGCCATCGAGCAGTACTTC.

This clonotype was counted at least ten times. This rearrangement joins TRBV6-1 to TRBJ2-7; 8 bases line up with TRBD1. V lost 7 bases and J lost 3; bases outside the gene matches: 11. This CDR3 is 15 amino acids long. Germline values: CDR1 MNHNS, CDR2 SASEGT. CDR3 loop: CASISPGTGDYEQYF. The CDR3 DNA reads TGTGCCAGCATCTCTCCCGGGACAGGAGACTACGAGCAGTACTTC.

At least ten counts were recorded for this clonotype. CDR3 nucleotide sequence: TGCGCCAGCAGGTCACTAGCGGGAGAGAGCACAGATACGCAGTATTTT. Protein: CASRSLAGESTDTQYF. This chain uses TRBV5-1 with TRBJ2-3, with 11 bases aligning to TRBD2. V lost 5 bases, J lost 0 bases, and 5 bases stayed unmatched. CDR1 and CDR2 from the germline V gene are SGHRS and YFSETQ. The CDR3 runs to 16 residues.

The chain's CDR3 is CASSQRATDTQYF. CDR3 nucleotides: TGCGCCAGCAGCCAAAGGGCGACAGATACGCAGTATTTT. The chain carries TRBV4-3 and TRBJ2-3, with D hard to call. The V end lost 2 bases, the J end lost 3 bases, and 6 bases lay between the germline ends. CDR1 is LGHNA and CDR2 is YSLEER in the germline V gene. The CDR3 covers 13 residues.

This clonotype was observed many times. CDR3 protein: CSARGILDRGVGGTEAFF. CDR3 nucleotide sequence: TGCAGTGCTAGAGGAATCTTGGACAGGGGGGTGGGTGGCACTGAAGCTTTCTTT. V and J are TRBV20-1 and TRBJ1-1; 10 nucleotides align to TRBD1. V trimming: 1 base; J trimming: 4 bases; junction bases outside the gene matches: 15. Germline CDR1 and CDR2: DFQATT and SNEGSKA (reference sequence). The CDR3 covers 18 residues.

The table lists this clonotype with a few counts. The rearrangement links TRBV7-9 to TRBJ1-6, with TRBD1 as a possible D gene (6 bases). This CDR3 contains 15 residues. Trimming removed 5 bases at V and 9 bases at J, with 17 bases between. Germline V lookup: CDR1 SEHNR, CDR2 FQNEAQ (reference sequence). The CDR3 DNA reads as TGTGCCAGCAGCAGGACAGCTGTGGGATTTTCACCCCTCCACTTT. Protein product: CASSRTAVGFSPLHF. The variable domain in full, with the rest retrieved from reference TRBV7-9 and TRBJ1-6, is DTGVSQNPRHKITKRGQNVTFRCDPISEHNRLYWYRQTLGQGPEFLTYFQNEAQLEKSRLLSDRFSAERPKGSFSTLEIQRTEQGDSAMYLCASSRTAVGFSPLHFGNGTRLTVT.

This clonotype showed up many times. The chain links TRBV12-5 to TRBJ2-3, with 14 bases matching TRBD2. The germline V gene encodes CDR1 LGHNT and CDR2 FRNRAP. The CDR3 contains 19 residues. J was trimmed by 3 bases and V by 2 bases; bases with no gene match: 10. DNA for the CDR3: TGTGCTAGTGGTTTGCCCCGGACTAGCGGGAGGATTGGTACAGATACGCAGTATTTT. It specifies CASGLPRTSGRIGTDTQYF.

This clonotype was seen ten or more times. This rearrangement joins TRBV20-1 to TRBJ1-2, with a possible D match to TRBD1 (6 bases). There are 14 residues in the CDR3. The germline CDR1 and CDR2 sequences are DFQATT and SNEGSKA (reference sequence). V was cut by 3 bases and J by 5 bases, with 16 bases left in between. CDR3 nucleotides: TGCAGTGCTAGCCTCGGACAGAAGAGTTATGGCTACACCTTC. It specifies CSASLGQKSYGYTF.